This section outlines one T cell receptor (beta chain) sequence together with its context. Sequencing was performed with immunoSEQ multiplex PCR; in TCRdb, only in-frame clones are kept and a portion is missing. Among about 77,000 clones listed, 87% were seen once. This sample stems from a study of OX40 agonist ivuxolimab in advanced cancers. In germline, CDR1 is MDHEN, CDR2 SYDVKM. The CDR3 spans 16 residues. Unmatched junction bases numbered 3, after V lost 6 bases and J lost 0 bases. Material: CD4+ or CD8+ T cells sorted from blood, obtained in a trial of the OX40 agonist ivuxolimab. This chain uses TRBV28 with TRBJ2-5; TRBD2 matches 14 bases. The clonotype comes from an adult with an advanced solid tumor such as melanoma, head and neck, liver or kidney cancer. CDR3 sequence: CASSRTSGGYQETQYF. The CDR3 DNA reads TGTGCCAGCAGCAGGACTAGCGGGGGGTACCAAGAGACCCAGTACTTC.